This T cell receptor beta chain came from a study of radiotherapy plus CTLA-4 blockade in lung cancer (dated by TCRdb to 2017 to 2018). General notes on the study: Among enrolled patients, approximately 19% had an objective response and about 30% reached disease control.

The CDR3 contains 14 residues, cysteine and phenylalanine counted. Just CDR3 DNA is preserved here, 42 bases in frame from base 1. The library was prepared using the immunoSEQ multiplex PCR assay. The clones in this table, taken by TCRdb from immuneACCESS, are in-frame only. Not every clone is retained; where verified, under half of the shortfall comes from an unresolved V gene, and the cause of the rest is unknown. Here the sample has fewer than 50,000 clones; approximately 86% occur a single time. In total, the top ten clones hold 22% of the sample. Beyond this particular receptor, the publication reports: Early dynamic changes in blood T cell clones, together with increased serum interferon-beta after radiation, were reported as the strongest predictors of response. After treatment with radiotherapy and ipilimumab, TCR clones that originated in tumors expanded in peripheral blood.

The study evaluated CTLA-4 blockade (ipilimumab) given together with focal radiation therapy in patients who had chemo-refractory metastatic non-small-cell lung cancer. This clone was picked up one time. Its antigen remains undetermined. The sample holds no much larger clone one base away, and base qualities are not on file. The chain uses TRBV21-1 and TRBJ1-2; the D call of TRBD1 is as the table states it, not checked on the DNA. TRBV21-1 is reported as a pseudogene. The TCR comes from a human donor with non-small cell lung cancer whose response to radiotherapy plus ipilimumab could not be evaluated. The sequencing used peripheral blood, collected from a patient treated with radiotherapy plus ipilimumab. The CDR3 loop reads CASLRGSRDYGYTF. The DNA is TGTGCCAGCCTCAGGGGGAGTAGAGACTATGGCTACACCTTC.